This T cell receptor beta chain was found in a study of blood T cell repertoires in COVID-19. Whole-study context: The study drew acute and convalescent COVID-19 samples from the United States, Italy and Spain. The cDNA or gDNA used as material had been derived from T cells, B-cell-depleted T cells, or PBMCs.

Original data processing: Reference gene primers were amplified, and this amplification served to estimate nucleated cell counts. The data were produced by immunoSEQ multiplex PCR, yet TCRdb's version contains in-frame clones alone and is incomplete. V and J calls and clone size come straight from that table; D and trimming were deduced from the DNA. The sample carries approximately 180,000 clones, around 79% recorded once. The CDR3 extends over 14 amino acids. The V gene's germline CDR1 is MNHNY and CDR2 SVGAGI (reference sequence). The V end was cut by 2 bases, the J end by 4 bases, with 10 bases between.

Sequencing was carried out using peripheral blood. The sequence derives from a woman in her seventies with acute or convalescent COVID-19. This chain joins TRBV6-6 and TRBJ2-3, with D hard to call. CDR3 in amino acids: CASSYPARSDTQYF. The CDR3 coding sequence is TGTGCCAGCAGTTACCCCGCCCGGTCAGATACGCAGTATTTT.